The 14 T cell receptor beta chains reported below all come from one sample, sequenced in a study of shared clonotypes between healthy human individuals. Terminally differentiated effector memory CD45RA+ cells were excluded from the naive CD8 cells, which were CD45RO-negative and positively selected for CCR7. The method was immunoSEQ multiplex PCR; TCRdb's version includes in-frame clones alone and lacks a portion of them. Of 2 million to 2.5 million clones in the sample, approximately 94% were seen once. The sequencing input was naive CD8+ T cells sorted from blood. All receptors derive from a man younger than 35 in good health.

The V call is TRBV6-5, the J call TRBJ1-2; no definite D call. The CDR3 has 14 amino acids. The germline V gene encodes CDR1 MNHEY and CDR2 SVGAGI. Deletions cut 0 bases from V and 4 bases from J, with 9 bases between. CDR3 coding DNA: TGTGCCAGCAGTTACTCGGCAGGCCCCTATGGCTACACCTTC. It encodes CASSYSAGPYGYTF.

V usage is TRBV27 and J usage is TRBJ1-2, with 9 bases aligning to TRBD1. The CDR3 spans 14 residues. V gave up 6 bases and J gave up 4 bases; unmatched junction bases: 6. Germline V gene lookup returns CDR1 MNHEY and CDR2 SMNVEV (reference sequence). The CDR3 region is CASRPGQGVYGYTF. CDR3 sequence (DNA): TGTGCCAGCAGACCGGGACAGGGTGTCTATGGCTACACCTTC.

As for this clone: In the same sample, other DNA sequences code for this CDR3. J is TRBJ2-1 and V is TRBV27; 7 bases fit TRBD2. CDR3 length: 16 residues. From germline, CDR1 is MNHEY and CDR2 SMNVEV (reference sequence). V lost 5 bases to trimming and J lost 0 bases; unmatched junction nucleotides: 7. This CDR3 reads CASSPLGGSSYNEQFF. The CDR3 DNA sequence: TGTGCCAGCAGTCCTCTGGGCGGGAGCTCCTACAATGAGCAGTTCTTC.

The chain employs TRBV15 and TRBJ2-2, with D hard to call. The CDR3 spans 15 residues. Germline values: CDR1 LNHNV, CDR2 YYDKDF (reference sequence). Between the trimmed V and J ends, which lost 0 bases and 2 bases, there was a span of 7 bases. The CDR3 DNA sequence: TGTGCCACCAGCAGAGAGTCGGTAAACACCGGGGAGCTGTTTTTT. Its protein is CATSRESVNTGELFF.

This clone has only one observation. Within the sample, other DNA sequences also encode this same CDR3. This sequence joins TRBV4-1 and TRBJ1-1; 7 bases align to TRBD1. Germline V gene data show CDR1 as MGHRA and CDR2 as YSYEKL. CDR3 length: 15 residues. With V trimmed by 2 bases and J by 2 bases, 5 bases remained unmatched. CDR3 region: CASSQRGQLNTEAFF. The CDR3 nucleotides are TGCGCCAGCAGCCAAAGGGGACAGCTAAACACTGAAGCTTTCTTT.

This CDR3 is CAWSLTHTGDGSPLHF. CDR3 DNA sequence: TGTGCCTGGTCTTTAACTCACACAGGGGATGGTTCACCCCTCCACTTT. V gene TRBV30 combines with J gene TRBJ1-6; 7 bases are shared with TRBD1. There are 16 residues in the CDR3. J gave up 9 bases and V 5 bases, and 16 bases lay outside the gene matches. The germline V gene has CDR1 GTSNPN and CDR2 SVGIG (reference sequence).

This chain joins TRBV10-2 and TRBJ2-3, with TRBD2 as a possible D gene (6 bases). Germline-derived CDR1 and CDR2 are WSHSY and SAAADI. The CDR3 has 18 residues. V gave up 0 bases and J gave up 0 bases, with 16 bases separating them. The DNA for the CDR3 is TGCGCCAGCAGTGAGTCCGTTTCGACTAGGCTTAGCACAGATACGCAGTATTTT. It is translated as CASSESVSTRLSTDTQYF.

J is TRBJ1-4 and V is TRBV25-1, with D perhaps TRBD1 (5 bases). This CDR3 has 14 amino acids. Trimming shortened V by 3 bases and J by 3 bases, and 8 bases separated the two germline ends. From germline, CDR1 is MGHDK and CDR2 SYGVNS. CDR3 sequence (DNA): TGTGCCAGCAGTGAGTTGGGGGCTAATGAAAAACTGTTTTTT. Amino acid sequence: CASSELGANEKLFF.

The chain uses TRBV30 and TRBJ2-3; no clear D gene. The CDR3 is 19 residues long. CDR1 and CDR2 (germline): GTSNPN, SVGIG (reference sequence). Trimming shortened V by 5 bases and J by 6 bases, and 33 bases separated the two germline ends. The CDR3 DNA reads TGTGCCTGGGGACCCGAGGACCCACCTGGTTTAACAAATGGGGATACGCAGTATTTT. Residues: CAWGPEDPPGLTNGDTQYF.

J is TRBJ1-4 and V is TRBV6-1, with D uncertain. Per the germline V gene, CDR1 is MNHNS and CDR2 is SASEGT. The CDR3 totals 10 residues. Trimming stripped 4 bases from V and 8 bases from J, with 2 bases between. The chain's CDR3 is CASSGEKLFF. The CDR3 DNA follows: TGTGCCAGCAGTGGGGAAAAACTGTTTTTT.

The V and J genes are TRBV13 and TRBJ2-4; unclear D gene. The V and J ends lost 5 bases and 1 base respectively, with 15 bases between them. CDR1 and CDR2 from the germline V gene are PRHDT and FYEKMQ (reference sequence). This CDR3 is built from 16 residues. The CDR3: CASSEGSLRAKNIQYF. CDR3 in DNA: TGTGCCAGCAGCGAAGGCAGCCTTCGGGCCAAAAACATTCAGTACTTC.

The V and J genes are TRBV10-3 and TRBJ2-1; TRBD1 matches at 11 bases. The junction had 7 bases not matched to a gene; V was cut back by 7 bases and J by 5 bases. Germline V lookup: CDR1 ENHRY, CDR2 SYGVKD. CDR3 size: 15 residues. In DNA form, the CDR3 reads TGTGCCATCAACTCCCCGGGACAGGGGGACAATGAGCAGTTCTTC. Its translation is CAINSPGQGDNEQFF.

V gene TRBV6-6 combines with J gene TRBJ2-3; 7 bases align to TRBD2. The CDR3 has 15 residues. Germline lookup yields CDR1 MNHNY and CDR2 SVGAGI (reference sequence). Germline trimming cut 6 bases from V and 0 bases from J; bases unmatched to any gene: 6. The CDR3 DNA follows: TGTGCCAGCAGCCTAACAGCGGGAAGCACAGATACGCAGTATTTT. Protein sequence: CASSLTAGSTDTQYF.

The V call is TRBV7-6, the J call TRBJ1-1; D unresolved. Germline V gene lookup returns CDR1 SGHVS and CDR2 FNYEAQ. This CDR3 comprises 13 residues. V dropped 3 bases and J dropped 1 base, with 6 bases sitting between them. The CDR3 DNA sequence: TGTGCCAGCAGCTTTTCAACGAACACTGAAGCTTTCTTT. Translating gives CASSFSTNTEAFF. Full variable domain (remainder filled in from reference TRBV7-6 and TRBJ1-1): GAGVSQSPRYKVTKRGQDVALRCDPISGHVSLYWYRQALGQGPEFLTYFNYEAQQDKSGLPNDRFSAERPEGSISTLTIQRTEQRDSAMYRCASSFSTNTEAFFGQGTRLTVV.